This TCR beta chain was sequenced for a study of T-cell reconstitution after alpha-beta-depleted transplantation in children. The germline V gene encodes CDR1 SEHNR and CDR2 FQNEAQ (reference sequence). Trimming took 2 bases from V and 5 from J, leaving 18 bases between them. This CDR3 region has 17 residues. Unique molecular identifiers tagged the TCRbeta library. TCRdb re-called the PCR reads through MiXCR, storing one row per CDR3 protein. The sample lists 84,000 or so distinct CDR3 sequences; 15% were seen once. Findings and limits, study-wide: Several hundred expanded graft clones reportedly gave rise to the alpha-beta T cells present about two months after transplant. At the one-year point after transplant, T-cell counts and TCRbeta diversity were found to come mostly from T cells that had been newly produced.

This clonotype was seen a handful of times. Its antigen is currently unknown. This receptor was taken from a male patient between 2 and 10 years old who had a stem cell transplant for acute lymphoblastic leukemia, so the T cells may come from the graft donor. The sequenced sample was PBMCs, mostly from graft donor cells, obtained 180 days after TCRalphabeta/CD19-depleted stem cell transplant. The chain uses TRBV7-9 and TRBJ1-4; D possibly corresponds to TRBD1 (6 bases). The CDR3 region is CASSLKSDRGGNEKLFF. As DNA, the CDR3 is TGTGCCAGCAGCTTAAAGTCCGATCGAGGGGGGAATGAAAAACTGTTTTTT. Filled out from reference TRBV7-9 and TRBJ1-4, the complete variable domain reads DTGVSQNPRHKITKRGQNVTFRCDPISEHNRLYWYRQTLGQGPEFLTYFQNEAQLEKSRLLSDRFSAERPKGSFSTLEIQRTEQGDSAMYLCASSLKSDRGGNEKLFFGSGTQLSVL.